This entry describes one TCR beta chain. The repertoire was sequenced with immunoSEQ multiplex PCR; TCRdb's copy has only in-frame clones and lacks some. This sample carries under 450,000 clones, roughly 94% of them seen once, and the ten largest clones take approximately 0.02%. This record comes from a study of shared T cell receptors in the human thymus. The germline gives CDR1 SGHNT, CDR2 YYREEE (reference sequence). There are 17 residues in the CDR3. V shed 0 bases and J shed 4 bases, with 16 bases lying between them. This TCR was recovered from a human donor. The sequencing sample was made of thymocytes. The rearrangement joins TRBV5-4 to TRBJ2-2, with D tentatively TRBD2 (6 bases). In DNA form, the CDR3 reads TGTGCCAGCAGCTTGGTGGTTCACCTGGGGGGCACCGGGGAGCTGTTTTTT. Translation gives CASSLVVHLGGTGELFF. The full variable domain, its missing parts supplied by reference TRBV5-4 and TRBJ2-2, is ETGVTQSPTHLIKTRGQQVTLRCSSQSGHNTVSWYQQALGQGPQFIFQYYREEENGRGNFPPRFSGLQFPNYSSELNVNALELDDSALYLCASSLVVHLGGTGELFFGEGSRLTVL.